These 2 T cell receptor beta chains were all obtained from the same sample, sequenced in a study of blood T cell repertoires in COVID-19. Profiling relied on immunoSEQ multiplex PCR, and the TCRdb table lists in-frame clones only, not all of them. Found here are 90,000 to 100,000 clones, 65% to 85% of them singletons; the top ten hold around 2%. Sequenced input: peripheral blood. The source of these receptors is a man aged 65 to 79 with active or convalescent COVID-19.

CDR3: CASSSSTTDPRSNQPQHF. The CDR3 coding sequence is TGTGCCAGCAGTTCTTCAACCACCGACCCCAGGAGCAATCAGCCCCAGCATTTT. The chain has TRBV28 and TRBJ1-5, with D uncertain. The germline V gene encodes CDR1 MDHEN and CDR2 SYDVKM. V lost 4 bases and J lost 1, with 20 bases in between. This CDR3 comprises 18 residues.

This clone has only one observation. This chain connects TRBV18 to TRBJ2-7; D remains unclear. Germline V lookup: CDR1 KGHSH, CDR2 LQKENI. The CDR3 is 15 residues long. V lost 2 bases and J lost 1, with 12 bases in between. The CDR3 here is CASSPGPALSYEQYF. CDR3 sequence (DNA): TGTGCCAGCTCACCAGGGCCAGCTTTATCCTACGAGCAGTACTTC.